The TCR beta chain under discussion was sequenced for a study of shared clonotypes between healthy human individuals. This CDR3 has 15 residues. CDR1 and CDR2 (germline): WNHNN, SYGVQD (reference sequence). Trimming removed 3 bases at V and 2 bases at J, with 11 bases between. Libraries were prepared by immunoSEQ multiplex PCR; TCRdb keeps only in-frame clonotypes and omits some of them. Of hundreds of thousands of clones listed, less than 96% are singletons. The genes are TRBV10-1 and TRBJ2-1, with D unresolved. The specimen was naive CD4+ T cells sorted from blood. Subset in this sample: CD45RA+ positively selected. The clonotype was recovered from a woman in her twenties or thirties in good health. The CDR3 protein is CASSEGIAAYNEQFF. The CDR3 DNA follows: TGCGCCAGCAGTGAAGGCATAGCAGCCTACAATGAGCAGTTCTTC.